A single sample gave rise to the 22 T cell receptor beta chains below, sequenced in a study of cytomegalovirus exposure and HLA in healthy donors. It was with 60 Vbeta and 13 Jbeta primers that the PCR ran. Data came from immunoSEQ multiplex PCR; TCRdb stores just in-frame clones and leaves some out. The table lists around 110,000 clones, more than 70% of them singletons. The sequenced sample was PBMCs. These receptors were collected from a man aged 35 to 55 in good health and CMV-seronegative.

The CDR3 loop is CASSREPGLAARDTQYF. CDR3 DNA: TGTGCCAGCTCACGGGAACCGGGACTAGCGGCCCGAGATACGCAGTATTTT. The chain couples TRBV18 to TRBJ2-3; TRBD2 matches 11 bases. This CDR3 has 17 amino acids. CDR1 is KGHSH, CDR2 LQKENI, per germline. V shed 4 bases, J shed 5 bases, and the junction held 11 bases outside the gene matches.

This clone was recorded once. CDR3 region: CASSLGGSFAEAFF. The CDR3, as DNA: TGTGCCAGCAGCTTAGGGGGCAGTTTCGCTGAAGCTTTCTTT. J is TRBJ1-1 and V is TRBV7-2; D may be TRBD1 (5 bases). The CDR3 loop spans 14 amino acids. Germline V gene lookup returns CDR1 SGHTA and CDR2 FQGNSA. Trimming left V 1 base short and J 6 bases short, with 12 bases between. The entire variable domain, with the rest obtained from reference TRBV7-2 and TRBJ1-1, is as follows: GAGVSQSPSNKVTEKGKDVELRCDPISGHTALYWYRQSLGQGLEFLIYFQGNSAPDKSGLPSDRFSAERTGGSVSTLTIQRTQQEDSAVYLCASSLGGSFAEAFFGQGTRLTVV.

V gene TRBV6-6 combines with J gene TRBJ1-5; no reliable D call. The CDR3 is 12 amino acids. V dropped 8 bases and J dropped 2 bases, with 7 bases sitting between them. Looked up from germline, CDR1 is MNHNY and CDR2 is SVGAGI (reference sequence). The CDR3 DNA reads TGTGCCAGCGGCGAGGGCAATCAGCCCCAGCATTTT. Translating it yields CASGEGNQPQHF.

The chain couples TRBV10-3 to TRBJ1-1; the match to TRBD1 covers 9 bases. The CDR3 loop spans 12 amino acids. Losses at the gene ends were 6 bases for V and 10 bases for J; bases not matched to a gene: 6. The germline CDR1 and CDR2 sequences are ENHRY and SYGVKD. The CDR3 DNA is TGTGCCATCAGCCAGGACAGGGGCCCAGCTTTCTTT. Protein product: CAISQDRGPAFF.

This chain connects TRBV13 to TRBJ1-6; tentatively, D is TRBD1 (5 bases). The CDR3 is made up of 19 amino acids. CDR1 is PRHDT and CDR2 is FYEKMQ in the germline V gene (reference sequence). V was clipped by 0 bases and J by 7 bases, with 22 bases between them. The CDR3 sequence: CASSLGPGTYGMGNSPLHF. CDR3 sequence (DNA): TGTGCCAGCAGCTTAGGTCCAGGGACTTACGGGATGGGAAATTCACCCCTCCACTTT. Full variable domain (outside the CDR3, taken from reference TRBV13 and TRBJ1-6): AAGVIQSPRHLIKEKRETATLKCYPIPRHDTVYWYQQGPGQDPQFLISFYEKMQSDKGSIPDRFSAQQFSDYHSELNMSSLELGDSALYFCASSLGPGTYGMGNSPLHFGNGTRLTVT.

Written as DNA, the CDR3 is TGTGCCAGCAGCGTACGACAGTCGAACACTGAAGCTTTCTTT. Its translation is CASSVRQSNTEAFF. The chain uses TRBV9 and TRBJ1-1; D is possibly TRBD1 (5 bases). The germline V gene has CDR1 SGDLS and CDR2 YYNGEE. CDR3 size: 14 residues. The V and J ends lost 1 base and 1 base respectively, with 8 bases between them.

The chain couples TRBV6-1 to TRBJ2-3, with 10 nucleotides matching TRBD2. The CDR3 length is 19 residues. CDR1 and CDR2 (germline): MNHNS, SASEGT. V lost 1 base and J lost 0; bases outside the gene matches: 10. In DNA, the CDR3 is TGTGCCAGCAGTGAAGGCCGGATTAGCGGGGGGTTGAGCACAGATACGCAGTATTTT. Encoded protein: CASSEGRISGGLSTDTQYF.

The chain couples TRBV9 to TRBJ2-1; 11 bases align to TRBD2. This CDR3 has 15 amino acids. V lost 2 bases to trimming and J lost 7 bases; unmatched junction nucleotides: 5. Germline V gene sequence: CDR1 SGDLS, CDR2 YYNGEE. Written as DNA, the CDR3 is TGTGCCAGCAGCGTCCTTAGCGGGGGGGGAAATGAGCAGTTCTTC. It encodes CASSVLSGGGNEQFF.

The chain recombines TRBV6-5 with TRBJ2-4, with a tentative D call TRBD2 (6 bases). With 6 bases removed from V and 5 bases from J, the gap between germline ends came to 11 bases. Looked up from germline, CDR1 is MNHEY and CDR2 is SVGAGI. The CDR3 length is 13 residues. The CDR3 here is CASSPGLENIQYF. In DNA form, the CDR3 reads TGTGCCAGCAGCCCGGGACTGGAAAACATTCAGTACTTC.

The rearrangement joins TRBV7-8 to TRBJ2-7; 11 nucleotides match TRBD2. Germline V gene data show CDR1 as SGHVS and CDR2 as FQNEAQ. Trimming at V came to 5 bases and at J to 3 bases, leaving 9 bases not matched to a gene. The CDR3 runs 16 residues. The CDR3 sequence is CASSRGLAGLNYEQYF. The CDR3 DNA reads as TGTGCCAGCAGCCGCGGACTAGCGGGCCTTAACTACGAGCAGTACTTC. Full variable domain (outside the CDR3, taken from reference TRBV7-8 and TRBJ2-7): GAGVSQSPRYKVAKRGQDVALRCDPISGHVSLFWYQQALGQGPEFLTYFQNEAQLDKSGLPSDRFFAERPEGSVSTLKIQRTQQEDSAVYLCASSRGLAGLNYEQYFGPGTRLTVT.

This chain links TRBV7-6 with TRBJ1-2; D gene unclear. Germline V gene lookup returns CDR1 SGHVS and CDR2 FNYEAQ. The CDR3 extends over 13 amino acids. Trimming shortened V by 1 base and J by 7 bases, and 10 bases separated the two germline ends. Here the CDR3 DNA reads TGTGCCAGCAGCTTAGAAGTCCGGGGTGGCTACACCTTC. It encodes CASSLEVRGGYTF.

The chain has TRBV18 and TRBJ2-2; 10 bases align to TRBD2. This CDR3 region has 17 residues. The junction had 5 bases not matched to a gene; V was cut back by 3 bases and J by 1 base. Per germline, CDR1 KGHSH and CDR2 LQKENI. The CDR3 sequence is CASSPRPSGGNTGELFF. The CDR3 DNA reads TGTGCCAGCTCACCCCGGCCTAGCGGGGGGAACACCGGGGAGCTGTTTTTT.

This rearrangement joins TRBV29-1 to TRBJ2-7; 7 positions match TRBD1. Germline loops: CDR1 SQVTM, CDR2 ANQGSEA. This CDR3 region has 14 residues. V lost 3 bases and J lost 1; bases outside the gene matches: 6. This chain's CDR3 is CSVETGTASYEQYF. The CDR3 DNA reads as TGCAGCGTTGAGACCGGGACAGCTTCCTACGAGCAGTACTTC.

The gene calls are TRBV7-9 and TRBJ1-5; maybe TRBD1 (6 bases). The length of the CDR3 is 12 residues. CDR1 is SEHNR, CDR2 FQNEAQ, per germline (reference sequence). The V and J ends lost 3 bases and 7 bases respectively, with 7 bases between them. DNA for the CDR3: TGTGCCAGCAGCTTCAGGGGCCAGCCCCAGCATTTT. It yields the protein CASSFRGQPQHF.

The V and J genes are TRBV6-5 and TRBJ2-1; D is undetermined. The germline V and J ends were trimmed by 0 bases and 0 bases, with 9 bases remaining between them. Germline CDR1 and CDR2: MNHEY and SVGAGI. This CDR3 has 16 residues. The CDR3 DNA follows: TGTGCCAGCAGTTACTCCCCAGCTAGCTCCTACAATGAGCAGTTCTTC. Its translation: CASSYSPASSYNEQFF.

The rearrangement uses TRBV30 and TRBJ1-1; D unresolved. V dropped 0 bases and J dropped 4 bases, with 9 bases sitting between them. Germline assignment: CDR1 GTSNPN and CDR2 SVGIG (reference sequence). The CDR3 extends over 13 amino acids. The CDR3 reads CAWSVTHSTEAFF. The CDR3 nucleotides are TGTGCCTGGAGTGTAACGCACTCCACTGAAGCTTTCTTT. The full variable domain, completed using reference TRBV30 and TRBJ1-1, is SQTIHQWPATLVQPVGSPLSLECTVEGTSNPNLYWYRQAAGRGLQLLFYSVGIGQISSEVPQNLSASRPQDRQFILSSKKLLLSDSGFYLCAWSVTHSTEAFFGQGTRLTVV.

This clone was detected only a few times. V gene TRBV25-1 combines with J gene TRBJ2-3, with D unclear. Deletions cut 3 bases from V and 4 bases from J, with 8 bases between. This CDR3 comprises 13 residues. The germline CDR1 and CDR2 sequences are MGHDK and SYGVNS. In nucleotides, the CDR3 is TGTGCCAGCAGTGACGTGGGCCCAGATACGCAGTATTTT. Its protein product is CASSDVGPDTQYF. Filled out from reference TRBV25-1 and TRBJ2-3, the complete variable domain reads EADIYQTPRYLVIGTGKKITLECSQTMGHDKMYWYQQDPGMELHLIHYSYGVNSTEKGDLSSESTVSRIRTEHFPLTLESARPSHTSQYLCASSDVGPDTQYFGPGTRLTVL.

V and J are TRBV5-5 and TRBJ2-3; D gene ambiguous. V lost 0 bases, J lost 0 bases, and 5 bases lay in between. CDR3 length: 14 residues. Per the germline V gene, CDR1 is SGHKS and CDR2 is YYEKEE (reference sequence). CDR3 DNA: TGTGCCAGCAGCTTGGGGAGTAGCACAGATACGCAGTATTTT. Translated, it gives CASSLGSSTDTQYF. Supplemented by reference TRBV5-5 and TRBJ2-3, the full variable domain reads DAGVTQSPTHLIKTRGQQVTLRCSPISGHKSVSWYQQVLGQGPQFIFQYYEKEERGRGNFPDRFSARQFPNYSSELNVNALLLGDSALYLCASSLGSSTDTQYFGPGTRLTVL.

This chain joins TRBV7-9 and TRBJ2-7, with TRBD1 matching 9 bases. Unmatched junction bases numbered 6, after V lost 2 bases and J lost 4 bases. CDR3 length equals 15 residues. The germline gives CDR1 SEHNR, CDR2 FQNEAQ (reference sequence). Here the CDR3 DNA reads TGTGCCAGCAGCTTACATACAGGGGGCGGGTACGAGCAGTACTTC. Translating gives CASSLHTGGGYEQYF.

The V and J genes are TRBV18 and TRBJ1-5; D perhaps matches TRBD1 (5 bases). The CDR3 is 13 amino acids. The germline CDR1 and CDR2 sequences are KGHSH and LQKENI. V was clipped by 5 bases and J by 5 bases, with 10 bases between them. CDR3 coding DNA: TGTGCCAGCTCAGGACAATACGATCAGCCCCAGCATTTT. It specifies CASSGQYDQPQHF.

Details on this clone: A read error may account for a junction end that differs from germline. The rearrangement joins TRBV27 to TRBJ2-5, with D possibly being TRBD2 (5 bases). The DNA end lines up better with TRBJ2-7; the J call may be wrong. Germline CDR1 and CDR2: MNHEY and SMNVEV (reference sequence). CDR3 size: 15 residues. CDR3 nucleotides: TGTGCCGGCAGTTTATCCCTCGAGGGCTACAACGAGCAGTACTTC. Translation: CAGSLSLEGYNEQYF.

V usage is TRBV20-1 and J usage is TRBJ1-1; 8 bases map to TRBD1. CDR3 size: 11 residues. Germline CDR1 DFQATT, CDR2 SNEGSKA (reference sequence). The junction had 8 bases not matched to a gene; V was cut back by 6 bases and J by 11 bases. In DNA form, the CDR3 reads TGCAGTGCCCCGCGGGACAGGTCTGCTTTCTTT. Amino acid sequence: CSAPRDRSAFF.